The 16 T cell receptor beta chains reported below all come from one sample, sequenced in a study of T cell repertoires in cytomegalovirus infection. These receptors lack a known antigen. Each CDR3 protein gets one entry after TCRdb re-called the reads with MiXCR. Of 450,000 to 600,000 distinct CDR3 sequences listed, roughly 43% are singletons. The sample consisted of cultured PBMCs, taken from culture after CMV antigen stimulation. These receptors were obtained from a human donor in good health (CMV status not recorded). Some clones in this sample may be carry-over from other donors' samples.

V gene TRBV7-8 combines with J gene TRBJ2-1; 9 nucleotides align to TRBD2. The J segment lost 9 bases and the V segment lost 5 bases, leaving 17 bases of the junction unmatched. The CDR3 spans 17 residues. Germline CDR1 reads SGHVS; CDR2 reads FQNEAQ. The CDR3 DNA is TGTGCCAGCAGCCTAGGAGGCGGGGGGGCCGCAGACAGTGAGCAGTTCTTC. Translating it yields CASSLGGGGAADSEQFF.

The J gene is TRBJ2-2, the V gene TRBV12-3 or TRBV12-4; possible D gene TRBD2, 5 bases. This CDR3 region has 15 residues. V lost 1 base and J lost 4, with 10 bases in between. DNA of the CDR3: TGTGCCAGCAGTTTAGAGCGGCCCCCCACCGGGGAGCTGTTTTTT. This encodes CASSLERPPTGELFF.

The V and J genes are TRBV7-2 and TRBJ2-7; no definite D call. The CDR3 totals 13 residues. V lost 2 bases and J 9 bases, leaving 14 bases between the germline ends. Germline-derived CDR1 and CDR2 are SGHTA and FQGNSA. CDR3 sequence reads: CASSLRGAGWQYF. As DNA, the CDR3 is TGTGCCAGCAGCTTAAGAGGCGCCGGGTGGCAGTACTTC.

CDR3 loop: CASSPRTPTDTQYF. CDR3 DNA: TGTGCCAGCAGCCCCCGTACCCCCACAGATACGCAGTATTTT. The V and J genes are TRBV7-2 and TRBJ2-3, with D hard to call. CDR1 is SGHTA, CDR2 FQGNSA, per germline. This CDR3 region has 14 residues. The V end was cut by 5 bases, the J end by 2 bases, with 11 bases between.

The rearrangement links TRBV4-1 to TRBJ2-7; 14 positions agree with TRBD2. V shed 0 bases and J 7 bases; nucleotides not matched to a gene: 11. The CDR3 totals 18 residues. Looked up from germline, CDR1 is MGHRA and CDR2 is YSYEKL. The CDR3 nucleotides are TGCGCCAGCAGCCAAGAAGCGGGACTAGCGGGAGCAATTGATGAGCAGTACTTC. This gives the protein CASSQEAGLAGAIDEQYF.

The rearrangement joins TRBV7-6 to TRBJ2-5, with D maybe TRBD1 (5 bases). Trimming removed 4 bases at V and 3 bases at J, with 12 bases between. Germline V gene lookup returns CDR1 SGHVS and CDR2 FNYEAQ. The CDR3 is 14 residues long. This CDR3 is CASSSPDNKETQYF. The CDR3 DNA reads TGTGCCAGCAGCTCCCCGGACAACAAAGAGACCCAGTACTTC. The complete variable domain, with remaining parts taken from reference TRBV7-6 and TRBJ2-5, reads GAGVSQSPRYKVTKRGQDVALRCDPISGHVSLYWYRQALGQGPEFLTYFNYEAQQDKSGLPNDRFSAERPEGSISTLTIQRTEQRDSAMYRCASSSPDNKETQYFGPGTRLLVL.

This clonotype appeared a few times. The chain employs TRBV7-2 and TRBJ2-5; D uncertain. CDR3 size: 13 residues. The germline V gene has CDR1 SGHTA and CDR2 FQGNSA. Deletions cut 3 bases from V and 5 bases from J, with 10 bases between. CDR3 in DNA: TGTGCCAGCAGCTTTTCCGAGTTGGAGACCCAGTACTTC. Translating it yields CASSFSELETQYF.

V usage is TRBV12-3 or TRBV12-4 and J usage is TRBJ1-5; 8 nucleotides line up with TRBD1. V trimming: 1 base; J trimming: 6 bases; junction bases outside the gene matches: 8. The CDR3 spans 16 residues. The CDR3 is CASSLVGQGFIQPQHF. The CDR3 nucleotides read TGTGCCAGCAGTTTAGTCGGACAGGGCTTTATTCAGCCCCAGCATTTT.

V usage is TRBV5-4 and J usage is TRBJ2-1; 7 nucleotides match TRBD2. The V gene end was trimmed by 2 bases and the J gene end by 4 bases; junction bases not matched to a gene: 6. Germline V gene lookup returns CDR1 SGHNT and CDR2 YYREEE (reference sequence). The CDR3 runs to 15 residues. CDR3 sequence (DNA): TGTGCCAGCAGCTTTGTGCTAGCGGAGTACAATGAGCAGTTCTTC. Its protein product is CASSFVLAEYNEQFF.

The V call is TRBV7-4, the J call TRBJ2-7, with D uncertain. CDR3 length: 14 amino acids. Trimming left V 4 bases short and J 7 bases short, with 17 bases between. CDR1 and CDR2 from the germline V gene are SGHVT and SQSDAQ. Here the CDR3 reads CASSSYSAPGEQYF. CDR3 nucleotide sequence: TGTGCCAGCAGCTCTTACTCGGCCCCCGGAGAGCAGTACTTC.

The chain recombines TRBV7-8 with TRBJ1-1; 7 bases fit TRBD1. Unmatched junction bases numbered 7, after V lost 4 bases and J lost 11 bases. The CDR3 runs to 12 residues. Per germline, CDR1 SGHVS and CDR2 FQNEAQ. CDR3 protein: CASSSVTGAAFF. Here the CDR3 DNA reads TGTGCCAGCAGCTCAGTCACAGGGGCGGCTTTCTTT. The whole variable domain, remainder taken from reference TRBV7-8 and TRBJ1-1, is GAGVSQSPRYKVAKRGQDVALRCDPISGHVSLFWYQQALGQGPEFLTYFQNEAQLDKSGLPSDRFFAERPEGSVSTLKIQRTQQEDSAVYLCASSSVTGAAFFGQGTRLTVV.

This clonotype was seen more than once but under ten times. The CDR3 nucleotides are TGTGCCAGCAGCTTAGGGGTATGGGGTGAAAAACTGTTTTTT. This translates into CASSLGVWGEKLFF. V and J are TRBV7-8 and TRBJ1-4; D call uncertain. CDR3 length: 14 amino acids. Germline CDR1 reads SGHVS; CDR2 reads FQNEAQ. Trimming took 1 base from V and 7 from J, leaving 10 bases between them.

The chain carries TRBV6-5 and TRBJ2-7, with 7 bases fitting TRBD1. Germline lookup yields CDR1 MNHEY and CDR2 SVGAGI. With V trimmed by 7 bases and J by 4 bases, 10 bases remained unmatched. The CDR3 consists of 14 residues. CDR3 in amino acids: CASKGAPSVYEQYF. DNA of the CDR3: TGTGCCAGCAAGGGGGCGCCAAGTGTGTACGAGCAGTACTTC.

The chain couples TRBV5-6 to TRBJ1-2; D remains unclear. The V end lost 0 bases, the J end lost 6 bases, and 21 bases lay between the germline ends. This CDR3 comprises 17 residues. In germline, CDR1 is SGHDT, CDR2 YYEEEE. The CDR3 DNA reads as TGTGCCAGCAGCTTGGACCTGGGCCCACCGAGTACCCATGGCTACACCTTC. This sequence encodes CASSLDLGPPSTHGYTF. Drawing the rest from reference TRBV5-6 and TRBJ1-2, the complete variable domain is DAGVTQSPTHLIKTRGQQVTLRCSPKSGHDTVSWYQQALGQGPQFIFQYYEEEERQRGNFPDRFSGHQFPNYSSELNVNALLLGDSALYLCASSLDLGPPSTHGYTFGSGTRLTVV.

This clonotype occurred many times. The chain couples TRBV7-2 to TRBJ2-1, with D maybe TRBD2 (7 bases). Per germline, CDR1 SGHTA and CDR2 FQGNSA. Trimming took off 2 bases at V and 9 bases at J, with 11 bases between the two ends. The CDR3 runs to 13 residues. The CDR3 DNA sequence: TGTGCCAGCAGCTTAAGGGGGGGGGGTGAGCAGTTCTTC. Amino acids: CASSLRGGGEQFF. Full variable domain (rest looked up from reference TRBV7-2 and TRBJ2-1): GAGVSQSPSNKVTEKGKDVELRCDPISGHTALYWYRQSLGQGLEFLIYFQGNSAPDKSGLPSDRFSAERTGGSVSTLTIQRTQQEDSAVYLCASSLRGGGEQFFGPGTRLTVL.

The chain joins TRBV29-1 to TRBJ2-2; TRBD2 matches at 9 bases. This CDR3 spans 14 amino acids. V was clipped by 3 bases and J by 6 bases; unmatched bases: 5. Germline CDR1 is SQVTM and CDR2 is ANQGSEA. The CDR3 coding sequence is TGCAGCGTTGAGGCTAGCGGGACCCCCGGGGAGCTGTTTTTT. Translating gives CSVEASGTPGELFF.